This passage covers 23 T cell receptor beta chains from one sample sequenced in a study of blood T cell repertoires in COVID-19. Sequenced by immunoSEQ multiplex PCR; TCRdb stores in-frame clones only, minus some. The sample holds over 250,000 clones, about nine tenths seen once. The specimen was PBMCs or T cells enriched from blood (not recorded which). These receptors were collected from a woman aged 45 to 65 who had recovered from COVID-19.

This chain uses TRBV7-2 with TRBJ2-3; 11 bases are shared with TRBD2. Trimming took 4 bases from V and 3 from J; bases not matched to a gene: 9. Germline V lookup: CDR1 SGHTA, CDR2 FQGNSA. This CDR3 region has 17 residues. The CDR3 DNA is TGTGCCAGCAGCTCCCGACGGGCTAGCGGGAGGACAGATACGCAGTATTTT. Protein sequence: CASSSRRASGRTDTQYF.

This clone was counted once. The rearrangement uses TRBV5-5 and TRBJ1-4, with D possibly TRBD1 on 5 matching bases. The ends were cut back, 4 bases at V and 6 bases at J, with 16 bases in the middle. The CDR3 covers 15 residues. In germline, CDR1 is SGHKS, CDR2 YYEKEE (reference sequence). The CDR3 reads CASSNYRPLDEKLFF. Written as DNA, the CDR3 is TGTGCCAGCAGCAACTACAGGCCCTTGGATGAAAAACTGTTTTTT.

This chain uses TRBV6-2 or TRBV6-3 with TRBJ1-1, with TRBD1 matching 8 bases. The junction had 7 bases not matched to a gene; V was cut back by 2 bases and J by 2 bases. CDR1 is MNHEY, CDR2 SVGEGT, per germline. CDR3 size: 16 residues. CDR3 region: CASSYRGQGRNTEAFF. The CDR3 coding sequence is TGTGCCAGCAGTTACCGTGGACAGGGACGTAACACTGAAGCTTTCTTT.

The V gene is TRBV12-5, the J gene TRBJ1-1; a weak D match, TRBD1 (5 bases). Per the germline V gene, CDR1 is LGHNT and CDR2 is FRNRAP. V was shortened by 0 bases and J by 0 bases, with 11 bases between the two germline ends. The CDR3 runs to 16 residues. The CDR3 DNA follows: TGTGCTAGTGGTTTGGTAAACGGACACATGAACACTGAAGCTTTCTTT. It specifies CASGLVNGHMNTEAFF.

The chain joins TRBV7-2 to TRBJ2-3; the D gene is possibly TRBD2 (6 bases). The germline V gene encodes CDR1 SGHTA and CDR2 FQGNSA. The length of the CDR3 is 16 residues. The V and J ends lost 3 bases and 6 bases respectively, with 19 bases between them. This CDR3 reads CASSFSPASVGDTQYF. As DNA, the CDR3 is TGTGCCAGCAGCTTCTCTCCCGCTAGCGTCGGGGATACGCAGTATTTT.

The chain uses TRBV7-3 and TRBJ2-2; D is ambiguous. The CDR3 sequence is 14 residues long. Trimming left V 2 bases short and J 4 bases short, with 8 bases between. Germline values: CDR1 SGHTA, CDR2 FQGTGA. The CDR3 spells CASSLSSGTGELFF. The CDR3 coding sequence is TGTGCCAGCAGCTTATCATCCGGCACCGGGGAGCTGTTTTTT.

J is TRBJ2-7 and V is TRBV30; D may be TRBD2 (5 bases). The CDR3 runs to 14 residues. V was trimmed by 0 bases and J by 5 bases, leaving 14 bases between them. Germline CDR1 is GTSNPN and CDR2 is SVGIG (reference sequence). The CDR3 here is CAWSVLGFGDEQYF. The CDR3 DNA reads TGTGCCTGGAGTGTACTAGGTTTCGGGGACGAGCAGTACTTC. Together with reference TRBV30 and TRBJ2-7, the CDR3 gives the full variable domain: SQTIHQWPATLVQPVGSPLSLECTVEGTSNPNLYWYRQAAGRGLQLLFYSVGIGQISSEVPQNLSASRPQDRQFILSSKKLLLSDSGFYLCAWSVLGFGDEQYFGPGTRLTVT.

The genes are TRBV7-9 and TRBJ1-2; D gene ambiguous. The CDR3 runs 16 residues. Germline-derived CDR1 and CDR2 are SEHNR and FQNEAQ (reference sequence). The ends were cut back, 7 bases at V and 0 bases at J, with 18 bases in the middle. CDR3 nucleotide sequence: TGTGCCAGCACCAATCGCGCACAGTTGCCTAACTATGGCTACACCTTC. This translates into CASTNRAQLPNYGYTF.

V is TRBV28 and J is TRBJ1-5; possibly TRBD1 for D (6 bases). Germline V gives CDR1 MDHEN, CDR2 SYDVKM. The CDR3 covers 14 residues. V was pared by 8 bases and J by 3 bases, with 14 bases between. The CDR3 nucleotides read TGTGCCAGCCGAGGGGGGGCAGTCAATCAGCCCCAGCATTTT. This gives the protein CASRGGAVNQPQHF.

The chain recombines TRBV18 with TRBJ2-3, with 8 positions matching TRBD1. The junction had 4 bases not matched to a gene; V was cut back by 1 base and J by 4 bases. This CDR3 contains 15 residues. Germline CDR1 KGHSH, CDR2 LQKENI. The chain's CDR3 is CASSPQVTGADTQYF. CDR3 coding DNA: TGTGCCAGCTCACCACAGGTGACAGGGGCAGATACGCAGTATTTT.

The CDR3 DNA follows: TGTGCCAGTAGAGACGGACAGCTGAACACTGAAGCTTTCTTT. This gives the protein CASRDGQLNTEAFF. V is TRBV19 and J is TRBJ1-1; a weak D match, TRBD1 (6 bases). The CDR3 runs 14 residues. V dropped 6 bases and J dropped 0 bases, with 11 bases sitting between them. The germline V gene has CDR1 LNHDA and CDR2 SQIVND (reference sequence). The whole variable domain, filled in from reference TRBV19 and TRBJ1-1, reads DGGITQSPKYLFRKEGQNVTLSCEQNLNHDAMYWYRQDPGQGLRLIYYSQIVNDFQKGDIAEGYSVSREKKESFPLTVTSAQKNPTAFYLCASRDGQLNTEAFFGQGTRLTVV.

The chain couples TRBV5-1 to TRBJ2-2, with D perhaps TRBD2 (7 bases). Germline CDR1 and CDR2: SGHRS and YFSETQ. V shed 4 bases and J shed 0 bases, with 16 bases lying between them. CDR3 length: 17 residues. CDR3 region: CASSPRAGATNTGELFF. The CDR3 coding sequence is TGCGCCAGCAGCCCCCGGGCGGGGGCTACGAACACCGGGGAGCTGTTTTTT.

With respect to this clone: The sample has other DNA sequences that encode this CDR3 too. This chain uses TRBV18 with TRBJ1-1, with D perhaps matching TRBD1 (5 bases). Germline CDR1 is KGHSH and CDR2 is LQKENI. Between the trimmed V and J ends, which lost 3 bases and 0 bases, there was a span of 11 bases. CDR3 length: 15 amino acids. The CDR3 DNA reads TGTGCCAGCTCACCTGGGGCAGAATTGAACACTGAAGCTTTCTTT. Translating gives CASSPGAELNTEAFF.

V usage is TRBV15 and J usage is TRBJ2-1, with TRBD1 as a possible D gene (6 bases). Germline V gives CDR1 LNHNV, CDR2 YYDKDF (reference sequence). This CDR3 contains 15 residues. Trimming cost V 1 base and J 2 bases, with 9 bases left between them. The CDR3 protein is CATSRVTGPYNEQFF. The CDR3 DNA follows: TGTGCCACCAGCAGAGTAACAGGGCCCTACAATGAGCAGTTCTTC.

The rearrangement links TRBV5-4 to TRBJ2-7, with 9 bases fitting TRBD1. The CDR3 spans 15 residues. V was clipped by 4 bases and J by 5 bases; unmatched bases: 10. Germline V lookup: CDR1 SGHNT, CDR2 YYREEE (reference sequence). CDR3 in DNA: TGTGCCAGCAGCGCCGGGACAGGGAGGATACACGAGCAGTACTTC. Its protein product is CASSAGTGRIHEQYF.

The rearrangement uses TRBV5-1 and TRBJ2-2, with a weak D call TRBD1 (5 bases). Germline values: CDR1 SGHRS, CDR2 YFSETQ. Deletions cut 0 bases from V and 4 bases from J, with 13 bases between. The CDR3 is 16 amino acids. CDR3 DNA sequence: TGCGCCAGCAGCTTGGGGGGCCGGGTCGGCACCGGGGAGCTGTTTTTT. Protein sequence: CASSLGGRVGTGELFF.

CDR3 sequence: CASSASGSTADTQYF. The CDR3 nucleotides are TGTGCCAGCAGTGCCAGCGGGAGCACCGCAGATACGCAGTATTTT. This rearrangement joins TRBV6-4 to TRBJ2-3; 8 bases are a match to TRBD2. The germline V gene has CDR1 MRHNA and CDR2 SNTAGT. The CDR3 loop spans 15 amino acids. Trimming took 4 bases from V and 4 from J; bases not matched to a gene: 7.

Here the CDR3 reads CAISLSSGNTIYF. The CDR3 DNA sequence: TGTGCCATCAGCCTCTCCTCTGGAAACACCATATATTTT. The V call is TRBV10-3, the J call TRBJ1-3; D call uncertain. Per germline, CDR1 ENHRY and CDR2 SYGVKD. V was cut by 6 bases and J by 0 bases, with 6 bases left in between. This CDR3 comprises 13 residues.

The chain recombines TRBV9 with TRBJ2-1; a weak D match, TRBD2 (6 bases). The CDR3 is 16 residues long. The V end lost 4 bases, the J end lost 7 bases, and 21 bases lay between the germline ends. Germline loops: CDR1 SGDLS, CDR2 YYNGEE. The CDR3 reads CASSPAGLEFWNEQFF. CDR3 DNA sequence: TGTGCCAGCAGCCCGGCGGGACTGGAGTTTTGGAATGAGCAGTTCTTC.

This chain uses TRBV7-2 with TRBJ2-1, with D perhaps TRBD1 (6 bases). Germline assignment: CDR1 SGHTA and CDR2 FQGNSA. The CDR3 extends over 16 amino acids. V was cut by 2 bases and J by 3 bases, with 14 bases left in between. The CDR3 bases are TGTGCCAGCAGCTTACAAAGTCACAGGGTCTACAATGAGCAGTTCTTC. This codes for CASSLQSHRVYNEQFF. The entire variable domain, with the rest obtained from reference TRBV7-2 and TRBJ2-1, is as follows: GAGVSQSPSNKVTEKGKDVELRCDPISGHTALYWYRQSLGQGLEFLIYFQGNSAPDKSGLPSDRFSAERTGGSVSTLTIQRTQQEDSAVYLCASSLQSHRVYNEQFFGPGTRLTVL.

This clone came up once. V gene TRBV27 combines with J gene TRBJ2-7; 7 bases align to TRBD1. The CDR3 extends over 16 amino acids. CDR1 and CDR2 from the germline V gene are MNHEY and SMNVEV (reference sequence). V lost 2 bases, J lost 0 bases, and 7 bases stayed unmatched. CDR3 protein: CASSLVWTGSSYEQYF. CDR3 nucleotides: TGTGCCAGCAGTTTAGTCTGGACAGGAAGCTCCTACGAGCAGTACTTC.

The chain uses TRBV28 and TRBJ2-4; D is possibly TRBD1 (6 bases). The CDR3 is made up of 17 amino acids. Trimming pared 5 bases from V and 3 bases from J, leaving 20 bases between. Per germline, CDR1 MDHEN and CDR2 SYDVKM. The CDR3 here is CASSPLTGYDVKNIQYF. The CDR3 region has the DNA TGTGCCAGCAGTCCCCTCACAGGGTATGATGTCAAAAACATTCAGTACTTC. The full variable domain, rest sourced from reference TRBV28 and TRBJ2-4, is DVKVTQSSRYLVKRTGEKVFLECVQDMDHENMFWYRQDPGLGLRLIYFSYDVKMKEKGDIPEGYSVSREKKERFSLILESASTNQTSMYLCASSPLTGYDVKNIQYFGAGTRLSVL.

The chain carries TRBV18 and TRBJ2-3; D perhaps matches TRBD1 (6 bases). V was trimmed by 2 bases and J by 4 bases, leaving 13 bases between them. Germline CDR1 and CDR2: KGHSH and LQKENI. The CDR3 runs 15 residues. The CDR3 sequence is CASSPRQVEADTQYF. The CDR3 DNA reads TGTGCCAGCTCACCAAGACAGGTTGAAGCAGATACGCAGTATTTT.